Listed here are 6 T cell receptor beta chains from one sample, sequenced in a study of blood T cell repertoires in COVID-19. Here immunoSEQ multiplex PCR was the method, and the copy in TCRdb shows in-frame clones only, minus some. The sample has 200,000 to 300,000 clones; approximately 91% are singletons. Sequencing used peripheral blood. These receptors all stem from a person under 35 with COVID-19, enrolled during active disease.

V and J are TRBV19 and TRBJ1-1, with D maybe TRBD1 (5 bases). Germline CDR1 and CDR2: LNHDA and SQIVND (reference sequence). CDR3 length: 14 residues. Between the trimmed V and J ends, which lost 5 bases and 2 bases, there was a span of 12 bases. DNA of the CDR3: TGTGCCAGTAGTCTCGGGGGTGGCAACACTGAAGCTTTCTTT. It specifies CASSLGGGNTEAFF.

This chain connects TRBV5-1 to TRBJ2-1; D unresolved. The V and J ends lost 5 bases and 0 bases respectively, with 9 bases between them. Germline V gene sequence: CDR1 SGHRS, CDR2 YFSETQ. CDR3 size: 14 residues. DNA of the CDR3: TGCGCCAGCAGAGCAGCGTACTCCTACAATGAGCAGTTCTTC. As protein: CASRAAYSYNEQFF.

The chain combines TRBV29-1 with TRBJ1-2; D may be TRBD1 (6 bases). With 5 bases removed from V and 13 bases from J, the gap between germline ends came to 20 bases. Germline V lookup: CDR1 SQVTM, CDR2 ANQGSEA. The CDR3 is 12 residues long. The CDR3, as DNA: TGCAGCGTTAAGGGGTCAGGGGCCTTCGCCACCTTC. As protein: CSVKGSGAFATF.

This chain connects TRBV11-2 to TRBJ1-3, with 9 bases that match TRBD1. Germline values: CDR1 SGHAT, CDR2 FQNNGV. J lost 3 bases, V lost 4 bases, and 4 bases had no gene match. The CDR3 has 15 amino acids. The CDR3 protein is CASSSRQGGGNTIYF. The CDR3 nucleotides read TGTGCCAGCAGCTCTCGACAGGGGGGTGGAAACACCATATATTTT.

The chain uses TRBV24-1 and TRBJ1-4, with 10 bases fitting TRBD1. The CDR3 spans 13 residues. The germline V gene encodes CDR1 KGHDR and CDR2 SFDVKD. V dropped 10 bases and J dropped 7; count of bases not matched to a gene: 5. This CDR3 reads CATSGTGAEKLFF. Written as DNA, the CDR3 is TGTGCCACTTCCGGGACAGGGGCTGAAAAACTGTTTTTT.

This clone was recorded only once. The V gene is TRBV3-1 (or the pseudogene TRBV3-2), the J gene TRBJ2-1; 10 nucleotides line up with TRBD2. The CDR3 contains 17 residues. CDR1 is LGHDT and CDR2 is YNNKEL in the germline V gene (reference sequence). The V segment lost 0 bases and the J segment 4 bases; nucleotides outside the gene matches: 6. CDR3 sequence reads: CASSQDLAGAGYNEQFF. Written as DNA, the CDR3 is TGTGCCAGCAGCCAAGATCTAGCGGGAGCAGGTTACAATGAGCAGTTCTTC.